The present T cell receptor beta chain was sequenced within a study of glioma-infiltrating T cells after dendritic cell vaccination. As for the study in general: Dendritic cells derived from monocytes and pulsed with autologous tumor lysate formed the vaccine. Study results and limitations: The cohort had few patients with full blood and tumor sets.

In its sample, this clone was seen a few times. Its antigen is currently unknown. The PCR used 60 V beta and 13 J beta primers. Produced via immunoSEQ multiplex PCR; TCRdb's table is partial and in-frame only. The sample lists some 100,000 clones; more than 75% were seen once. PBMC were collected before vaccination, two weeks after the third vaccination, and at progression. Looked up from germline, CDR1 is PRHDT and CDR2 is FYEKMQ (reference sequence). This CDR3 has 14 amino acids. V dropped 3 bases and J dropped 7; count of bases not matched to a gene: 2. This TCR came from a human donor with glioblastoma. The sample in question was blood, obtained before dendritic cell vaccination. J is TRBJ1-6 and V is TRBV13, with 8 bases aligning to TRBD1. The DNA for the CDR3 is TGTGCCAGCAGCTTGGGACAGGTGAATTCACCCCTCCACTTT. This encodes CASSLGQVNSPLHF.